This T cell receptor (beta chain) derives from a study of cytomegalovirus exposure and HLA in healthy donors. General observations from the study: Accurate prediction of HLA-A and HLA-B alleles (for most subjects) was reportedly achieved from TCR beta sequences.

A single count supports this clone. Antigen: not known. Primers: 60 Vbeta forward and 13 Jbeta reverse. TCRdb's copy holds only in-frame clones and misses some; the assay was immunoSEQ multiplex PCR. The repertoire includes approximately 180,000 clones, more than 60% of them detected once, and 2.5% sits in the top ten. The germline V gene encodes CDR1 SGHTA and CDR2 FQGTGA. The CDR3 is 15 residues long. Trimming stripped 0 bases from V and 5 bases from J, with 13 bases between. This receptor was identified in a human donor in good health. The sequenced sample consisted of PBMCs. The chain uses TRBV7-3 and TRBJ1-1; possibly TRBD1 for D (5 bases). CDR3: CASSLTGGDETEAFF. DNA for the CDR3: TGTGCCAGCAGCTTAACAGGAGGGGATGAGACTGAAGCTTTCTTT.